This TCR beta chain originates from a study of T cells in tuberculosis. Across the study: PBMC were archived before or within 7 days of starting treatment.

On this clone: Its cognate antigen is unknown.

Assay used: immunoSEQ multiplex PCR; TCRdb lists only in-frame clones, some missing. The sample has around 33,000 clones, about 85% seen once. Time point in this sample: new active TB diagnosis, blood taken before or within 7 days of starting treatment. The CDR3 covers 17 residues. Germline assignment: CDR1 SGHRS and CDR2 YFSETQ. After removal of 3 bases from V and 2 bases from J, the junction contained 8 bases not matched to a gene. General study findings and limits: Shorter CDR3-alpha in active tuberculosis partly drove smaller distances.

The receptor was isolated from an adult with tuberculosis. The chain employs TRBV5-1 and TRBJ2-6, with TRBD1 matching over 7 bases. The sample here was PBMCs, taken at tuberculosis diagnosis. CDR3 region: CASSSYRGETGANVLTF. The CDR3 DNA reads as TGCGCCAGCAGCTCATACAGGGGAGAGACTGGGGCCAACGTCCTGACTTTC.